These 29 T cell receptor beta chains were sequenced from one sample in a study of PD-1 blockade in classical Hodgkin lymphoma. Every single patient, without exception, relapsed after autologous stem cell transplantation, and brentuximab vedotin exposure varied. Method: immunoSEQ multiplex PCR; TCRdb's copy keeps in-frame clones and lacks some. The data contain 25,000 to 35,000 clones, approximately 70% of them singletons. The sample was peripheral blood mononuclear cells (PBMCs), taken before the second cycle of nivolumab. These receptors came from a human donor with classical Hodgkin lymphoma.

A single count supports this clone. The V call is TRBV6-5, the J call TRBJ2-1; 10 bases agree with TRBD2. The V gene end was trimmed by 2 bases and the J gene end by 5 bases; junction bases not matched to a gene: 3. The CDR3 totals 15 residues. Germline V gives CDR1 MNHEY, CDR2 SVGAGI. In DNA form, the CDR3 reads TGTGCCAGCAGTTACGATACTAGCGGGAACAATGAGCAGTTCTTC. Its protein product is CASSYDTSGNNEQFF.

This clone was recorded a few times. The gene calls are TRBV5-1 and TRBJ2-1, with 13 bases that match TRBD2. V was clipped by 4 bases and J by 1 base; unmatched bases: 11. The CDR3 has 19 residues. Germline V gives CDR1 SGHRS, CDR2 YFSETQ. This CDR3 reads CASSLKTSGGIASYNEQFF. The CDR3 nucleotides read TGCGCCAGCAGCCTTAAGACTAGCGGGGGGATTGCATCCTACAATGAGCAGTTCTTC.

The chain couples TRBV19 to TRBJ2-1, with D possibly being TRBD2 (6 bases). The CDR3 consists of 14 residues. Germline CDR1 and CDR2: LNHDA and SQIVND (reference sequence). The V and J ends lost 4 bases and 9 bases respectively, with 16 bases between them. The CDR3 reads CASSSREKSSEQFF. The CDR3 region has the DNA TGTGCCAGTAGTAGCCGGGAGAAAAGCAGTGAGCAGTTCTTC.

This chain joins TRBV11-2 and TRBJ2-7; D remains unclear. CDR3 size: 12 residues. The V end was cut by 5 bases, the J end by 5 bases, with 10 bases between. Germline V gene data show CDR1 as SGHAT and CDR2 as FQNNGV. The CDR3 DNA is TGTGCCAGCAGCCGACCGCTCCACGAGCAGTACTTC. Protein sequence: CASSRPLHEQYF.

Here the CDR3 reads CASSNRDRGGGYTF. Here the CDR3 DNA reads TGTGCCAGCAGTAACCGGGACAGGGGTGGCGGCTACACCTTC. The chain carries TRBV6-6 and TRBJ1-2, with TRBD1 identical over 10 bases. V lost 5 bases to trimming and J lost 8 bases; unmatched junction nucleotides: 8. The CDR3 totals 14 residues. The V gene's germline CDR1 is MNHNY and CDR2 SVGAGI (reference sequence).

The chain couples TRBV5-1 to TRBJ1-5, with D perhaps TRBD1 (5 bases). The CDR3 has 14 residues. Trimming removed 5 bases at V and 2 bases at J, with 11 bases between. Germline V gene data show CDR1 as SGHRS and CDR2 as YFSETQ. CDR3 coding DNA: TGCGCCAGCAGGCGAGGGGAGGGCAATCAGCCCCAGCATTTT. It specifies CASRRGEGNQPQHF.

J is TRBJ1-2 and V is TRBV5-5, with D perhaps TRBD1 (5 bases). Germline lookup yields CDR1 SGHKS and CDR2 YYEKEE (reference sequence). CDR3 size: 14 residues. V lost 0 bases and J 4 bases, leaving 10 bases between the germline ends. CDR3 nucleotides: TGTGCCAGCAGCTTGGCAGGGTCCGGCTATGGCTACACCTTC. Its protein is CASSLAGSGYGYTF.

This clone rates as large. The chain links TRBV27 to TRBJ2-7; 12 nucleotides line up with TRBD2. Trimming at V came to 9 bases and at J to 3 bases, leaving 12 bases not matched to a gene. CDR3 length equals 16 residues. Per germline, CDR1 MNHEY and CDR2 SMNVEV (reference sequence). This chain's CDR3 is CASSKTSGSTNYEQYF. The CDR3 nucleotides are TGTGCCAGTTCAAAGACTAGCGGGAGTACTAACTACGAGCAGTACTTC.

There are a few counts of this clone. The rearrangement uses TRBV23-1 and TRBJ1-2; D is unclear. TRBV23-1 is annotated as an ORF whose role is uncertain. The CDR3 has 13 residues. Trimming took 3 bases from V and 6 from J, leaving 11 bases between them. CDR3 residues: CASSHHVTHGYTF. The CDR3 DNA reads as TGCGCCAGCAGTCATCATGTCACTCATGGCTACACCTTC.

The rearrangement links TRBV10-1 to TRBJ2-2, with 9 bases fitting TRBD1. CDR1 and CDR2 (germline): WNHNN, SYGVQD (reference sequence). The CDR3 is 15 residues long. V was clipped by 6 bases and J by 2 bases; unmatched bases: 4. CDR3 DNA sequence: TGCGCCAGCAGCCCGGACAGGGGAAACACCGGGGAGCTGTTTTTT. It encodes CASSPDRGNTGELFF.

This chain joins TRBV6-1 and TRBJ1-2; 7 bases align to TRBD1. The germline CDR1 and CDR2 sequences are MNHNS and SASEGT. The CDR3 covers 16 residues. The V and J ends lost 3 bases and 1 base, in that order; junction bases with no gene match: 8. CDR3 in amino acids: CASSDGQATLNYGYTF. The CDR3 bases are TGTGCCAGCAGTGACGGACAGGCCACCCTTAACTATGGCTACACCTTC.

This chain uses TRBV7-9 with TRBJ2-1; TRBD1 aligns across 8 bases. The CDR3 has 15 residues. J was trimmed by 7 bases and V by 6 bases; bases with no gene match: 11. Germline-derived CDR1 and CDR2 are SEHNR and FQNEAQ (reference sequence). The CDR3 loop reads CASRLRTGFKNEQFF. The CDR3 DNA is TGTGCCAGCAGACTAAGGACAGGGTTTAAGAATGAGCAGTTCTTC. Full variable domain (rest looked up from reference TRBV7-9 and TRBJ2-1): DTGVSQNPRHKITKRGQNVTFRCDPISEHNRLYWYRQTLGQGPEFLTYFQNEAQLEKSRLLSDRFSAERPKGSFSTLEIQRTEQGDSAMYLCASRLRTGFKNEQFFGPGTRLTVL.

This chain links TRBV30 with TRBJ1-4; D remains ambiguous. Germline V CDR1 and CDR2: GTSNPN, SVGIG (reference sequence). V shed 5 bases and J shed 7 bases, with 17 bases lying between them. This CDR3 is built from 14 residues. DNA of the CDR3: TGTGCCTGGGAGGACGATGCCCTCGGTGAAAAACTGTTTTTT. Protein sequence: CAWEDDALGEKLFF.

This clone showed up just a few times. The rearrangement uses TRBV6-5 and TRBJ2-7; 9 positions agree with TRBD2. Germline CDR1 reads MNHEY; CDR2 reads SVGAGI. J lost 3 bases, V lost 6 bases, and 3 bases had no gene match. This CDR3 comprises 13 residues. CDR3 nucleotides: TGTGCCAGCAGCCGACTAGCGGACTACGAGCAGTACTTC. This sequence encodes CASSRLADYEQYF.

This rearrangement joins TRBV4-3 to TRBJ1-2; D possibly corresponds to TRBD1 (5 bases). From germline, CDR1 is LGHNA and CDR2 YSLEER. The V end was cut by 0 bases, the J end by 2 bases, with 13 bases between. The CDR3 contains 16 residues. The CDR3 nucleotides are TGCGCCAGCAGCCAAGATGAGGGGTCCGGGAACTATGGCTACACCTTC. This encodes CASSQDEGSGNYGYTF.

This chain connects TRBV27 to TRBJ1-2, with a tentative D call TRBD1 (5 bases). The V gene lost 4 bases and the J gene lost 3 bases, with 18 bases spanning the gap. Germline V gene lookup returns CDR1 MNHEY and CDR2 SMNVEV (reference sequence). The CDR3 is 16 residues long. Written as DNA, the CDR3 is TGTGCCAGCAGTTCCTCTCATGGGGGGGAGGACTATGGCTACACCTTC. Translating it yields CASSSSHGGEDYGYTF.

This clone was counted a single time. The V call is TRBV5-4, the J call TRBJ2-7, with D possibly TRBD2 on 5 matching bases. V gave up 0 bases and J gave up 5 bases, with 15 bases separating them. This CDR3 is built from 15 residues. Germline V gene sequence: CDR1 SGHNT, CDR2 YYREEE (reference sequence). The CDR3 region is CASSLALDGVNEQYF. Here the CDR3 DNA reads TGTGCCAGCAGCTTGGCCCTCGACGGGGTCAACGAGCAGTACTTC.

This sequence joins TRBV19 and TRBJ1-4; 11 bases fit TRBD1. With 6 bases clipped from V and 0 bases from J, the junction kept 3 bases outside the gene matches. Germline-derived CDR1 and CDR2 are LNHDA and SQIVND (reference sequence). The CDR3 totals 16 residues. The CDR3 DNA follows: TGTGCCAGTAGGGACAGGGGGCGATCAACTAATGAAAAACTGTTTTTT. Translation gives CASRDRGRSTNEKLFF.

This chain links TRBV2 with TRBJ1-1; D is perhaps TRBD1 (6 bases). The V gene lost 5 bases and the J gene lost 2 bases, with 18 bases spanning the gap. Germline values: CDR1 SNHLY, CDR2 FYNNEI. The CDR3 spans 16 residues. The CDR3 DNA is TGTGCCAGCAGTCCTAGAGGGGGAACACTTAACACTGAAGCTTTCTTT. Amino acid sequence: CASSPRGGTLNTEAFF.

This chain connects TRBV6-1 to TRBJ1-5; D remains unclear. Germline CDR1 is MNHNS and CDR2 is SASEGT. The CDR3 runs to 15 residues. Between the trimmed V and J ends, which lost 0 bases and 2 bases, there was a span of 8 bases. The CDR3 spells CASSEAGKGNQPQHF. The CDR3 DNA is TGTGCCAGCAGTGAAGCGGGGAAAGGCAATCAGCCCCAGCATTTT.

This clone came up a few times. This chain connects TRBV7-8 to TRBJ1-1; no reliable D call. V was cut by 8 bases and J by 4 bases, with 8 bases left in between. CDR3 length equals 11 residues. Germline CDR1 is SGHVS and CDR2 is FQNEAQ. Here the CDR3 DNA reads TGTGCCAGCCGAAGGGTCACTGAAGCTTTCTTT. Its translation: CASRRVTEAFF. Supplemented by reference TRBV7-8 and TRBJ1-1, the full variable domain reads GAGVSQSPRYKVAKRGQDVALRCDPISGHVSLFWYQQALGQGPEFLTYFQNEAQLDKSGLPSDRFFAERPEGSVSTLKIQRTQQEDSAVYLCASRRVTEAFFGQGTRLTVV.

As for this clone: This CDR3 is also generated by other DNA sequences in the sample. The gene calls are TRBV5-4 and TRBJ1-3, with 7 bases lining up with TRBD1. This CDR3 is 14 amino acids long. CDR1 SGHNT and CDR2 YYREEE come from the germline V gene (reference sequence). V lost 1 base and J lost 2; bases outside the gene matches: 0. CDR3 region: CASSLQGAGNTIYF. The CDR3, as DNA: TGTGCCAGCAGCTTGCAGGGGGCTGGAAACACCATATATTTT.

The chain recombines TRBV25-1 with TRBJ1-1; D ambiguous. The ends were cut back, 6 bases at V and 1 base at J, with 9 bases in the middle. CDR3 length equals 13 residues. The germline CDR1 and CDR2 sequences are MGHDK and SYGVNS. CDR3 region: CASRRLWNTEAFF. In nucleotides, the CDR3 is TGTGCCAGCAGGAGGCTATGGAACACTGAAGCTTTCTTT.

DNA of the CDR3: TGTGCCAGCAACCCCACCAGGGGGGACGGGGAGACCCAGTACTTC. Translation: CASNPTRGDGETQYF. The J gene is TRBJ2-5, the V gene TRBV5-6; D might be TRBD1 (7 bases). The V and J ends lost 6 bases and 5 bases respectively, with 20 bases between them. The CDR3 consists of 15 residues. Germline V gene sequence: CDR1 SGHDT, CDR2 YYEEEE. The full variable domain, its missing parts supplied by reference TRBV5-6 and TRBJ2-5, is DAGVTQSPTHLIKTRGQQVTLRCSPKSGHDTVSWYQQALGQGPQFIFQYYEEEERQRGNFPDRFSGHQFPNYSSELNVNALLLGDSALYLCASNPTRGDGETQYFGPGTRLLVL.

V is TRBV18 and J is TRBJ1-5; 11 bases align to TRBD1. From germline, CDR1 is KGHSH and CDR2 LQKENI. V was pared by 2 bases and J by 5 bases, with 5 bases of the junction left unmatched. This CDR3 contains 16 residues. CDR3 protein: CASSPWGQGDYQPQHF. DNA of the CDR3: TGTGCCAGCTCACCATGGGGACAGGGGGACTATCAGCCCCAGCATTTT.

The V gene is TRBV5-1, the J gene TRBJ2-1, with D uncertain. Germline CDR1 SGHRS, CDR2 YFSETQ. V gave up 4 bases and J gave up 6 bases, with 20 bases separating them. This CDR3 is built from 16 residues. CDR3 DNA: TGCGCCAGCAGCCCTCTGGGTCTGGGTTGGGGCAATGAGCAGTTCTTC. This translates into CASSPLGLGWGNEQFF.

Within the sample, this clone is medium-sized (0.01 to 0.1%). V and J are TRBV10-2 and TRBJ2-7; 7 bases map to TRBD1. Trimming at V came to 5 bases and at J to 4 bases, leaving 2 bases not matched to a gene. Germline values: CDR1 WSHSY, CDR2 SAAADI. The CDR3 consists of 12 residues. The CDR3 reads CASSTGAYEQYF. The CDR3, as DNA: TGCGCCAGCAGTACAGGGGCATACGAGCAGTACTTC.

The V gene is TRBV2, the J gene TRBJ1-5; D uncertain. The CDR3 consists of 15 residues. V lost 1 base to trimming and J lost 9 bases, with 16 bases between them. Germline CDR1 SNHLY, CDR2 FYNNEI. CDR3 in amino acids: CASSEEAGNSGPQHF. The CDR3 DNA sequence: TGTGCCAGCAGTGAAGAGGCGGGGAATAGTGGGCCCCAGCATTTT.

The gene calls are TRBV2 and TRBJ2-7; 7 bases are shared with TRBD1. The CDR3 is 14 residues long. Germline trimming cut 6 bases from V and 2 bases from J; bases unmatched to any gene: 7. Per the germline V gene, CDR1 is SNHLY and CDR2 is FYNNEI. The CDR3 DNA sequence: TGTGCCAGCAGAGGTGACAGGGCGACCTACGAGCAGTACTTC. Protein sequence: CASRGDRATYEQYF.